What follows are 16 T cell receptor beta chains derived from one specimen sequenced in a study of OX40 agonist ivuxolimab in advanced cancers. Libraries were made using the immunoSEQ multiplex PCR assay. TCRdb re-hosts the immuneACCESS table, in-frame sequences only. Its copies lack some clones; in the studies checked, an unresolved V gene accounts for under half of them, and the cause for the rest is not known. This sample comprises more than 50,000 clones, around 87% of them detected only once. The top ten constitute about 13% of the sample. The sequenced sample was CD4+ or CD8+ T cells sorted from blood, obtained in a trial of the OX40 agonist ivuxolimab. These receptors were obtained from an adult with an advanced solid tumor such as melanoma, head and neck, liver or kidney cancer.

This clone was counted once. As DNA, the CDR3 is TGTGCCAGCAGCCAAGATGGAGAGGGGAGGGTTGGAAACACCATATATTTT. It translates to CASSQDGEGRVGNTIYF. V usage is TRBV4-2 and J usage is TRBJ1-3; possible D gene TRBD1, 5 bases. V lost 0 bases to trimming and J lost 3 bases, with 15 bases between them. Germline-derived CDR1 and CDR2 are LGHNA and YNFKEQ. The CDR3 has 17 residues.

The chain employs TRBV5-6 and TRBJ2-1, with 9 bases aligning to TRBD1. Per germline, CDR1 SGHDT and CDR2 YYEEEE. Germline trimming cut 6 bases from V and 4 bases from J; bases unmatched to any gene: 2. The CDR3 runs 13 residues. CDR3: CASTGQGYNEQFF. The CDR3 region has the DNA TGTGCCAGCACGGGACAGGGTTACAATGAGCAGTTCTTC.

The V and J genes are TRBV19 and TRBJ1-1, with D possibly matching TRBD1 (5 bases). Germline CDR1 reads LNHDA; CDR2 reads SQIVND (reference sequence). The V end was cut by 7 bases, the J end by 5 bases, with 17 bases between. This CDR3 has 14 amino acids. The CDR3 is CASTPRVPRTEAFF. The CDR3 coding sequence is TGTGCCAGTACACCCAGGGTCCCGAGGACTGAAGCTTTCTTT.

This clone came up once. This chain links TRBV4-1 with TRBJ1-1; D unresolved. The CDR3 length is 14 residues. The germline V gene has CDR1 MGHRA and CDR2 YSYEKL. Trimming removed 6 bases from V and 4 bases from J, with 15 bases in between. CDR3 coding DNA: TGCGCCAGCAGTTACGGGGTTGGAACCACTGAAGCTTTCTTT. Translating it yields CASSYGVGTTEAFF.

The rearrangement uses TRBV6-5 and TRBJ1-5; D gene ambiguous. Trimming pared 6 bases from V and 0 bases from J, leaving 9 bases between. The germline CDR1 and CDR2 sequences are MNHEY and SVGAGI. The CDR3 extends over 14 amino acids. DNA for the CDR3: TGTGCCAGCAGCCCTGACGCTAGCAATCAGCCCCAGCATTTT. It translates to CASSPDASNQPQHF.

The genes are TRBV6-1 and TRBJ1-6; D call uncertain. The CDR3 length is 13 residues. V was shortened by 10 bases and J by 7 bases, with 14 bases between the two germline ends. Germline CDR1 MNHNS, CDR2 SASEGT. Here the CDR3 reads CATATSENSPLHF. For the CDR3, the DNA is TGTGCCACCGCGACATCAGAGAATTCACCCCTCCACTTT.

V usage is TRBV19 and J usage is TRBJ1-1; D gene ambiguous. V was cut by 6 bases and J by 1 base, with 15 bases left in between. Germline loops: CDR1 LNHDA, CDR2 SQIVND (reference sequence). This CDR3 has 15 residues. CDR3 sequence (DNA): TGTGCCAGTAGACTCCTTGACCTACCGAACACTGAAGCTTTCTTT. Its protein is CASRLLDLPNTEAFF.

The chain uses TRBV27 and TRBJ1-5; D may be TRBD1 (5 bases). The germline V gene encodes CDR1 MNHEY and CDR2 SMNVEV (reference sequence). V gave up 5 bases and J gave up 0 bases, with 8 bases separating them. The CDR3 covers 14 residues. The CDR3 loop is CASSTGGSNQPQHF. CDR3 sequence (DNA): TGTGCCAGCAGTACTGGGGGTAGCAATCAGCCCCAGCATTTT.

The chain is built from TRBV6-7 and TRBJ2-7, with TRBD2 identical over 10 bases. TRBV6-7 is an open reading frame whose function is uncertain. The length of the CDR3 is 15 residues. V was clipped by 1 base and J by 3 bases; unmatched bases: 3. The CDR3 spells CASSYFPSGGYEQYF. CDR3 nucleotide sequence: TGTGCCAGCAGTTACTTTCCTAGCGGGGGCTACGAGCAGTACTTC.

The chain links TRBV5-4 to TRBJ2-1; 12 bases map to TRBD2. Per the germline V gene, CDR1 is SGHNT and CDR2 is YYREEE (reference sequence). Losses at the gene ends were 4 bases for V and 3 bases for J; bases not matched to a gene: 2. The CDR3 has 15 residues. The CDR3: CASSQGLAGYNEQFF. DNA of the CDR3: TGTGCCAGCAGCCAGGGACTAGCGGGCTACAATGAGCAGTTCTTC.

The CDR3 sequence is CSALLSYEQYF. The DNA for the CDR3 is TGCAGTGCTCTCTTGAGCTACGAGCAGTACTTC. J is TRBJ2-5 and V is TRBV20-1; D unclear. The DNA matches TRBJ2-7 better at its end, which makes the J call doubtful. Germline V gene sequence: CDR1 DFQATT, CDR2 SNEGSKA (reference sequence). CDR3 length: 11 amino acids.

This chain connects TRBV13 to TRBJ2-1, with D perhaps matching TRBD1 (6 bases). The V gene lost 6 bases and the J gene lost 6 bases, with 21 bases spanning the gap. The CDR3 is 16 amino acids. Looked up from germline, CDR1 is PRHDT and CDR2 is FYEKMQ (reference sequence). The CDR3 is CASRLSLGAVSNEQFF. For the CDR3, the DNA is TGTGCCAGCAGACTATCGTTGGGGGCTGTGTCCAATGAGCAGTTCTTC.

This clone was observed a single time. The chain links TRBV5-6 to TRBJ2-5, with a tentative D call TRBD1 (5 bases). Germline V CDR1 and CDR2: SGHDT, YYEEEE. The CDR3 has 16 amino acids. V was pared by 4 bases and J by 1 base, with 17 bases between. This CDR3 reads CASSRTTEHFQETQYF. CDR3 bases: TGTGCCAGCAGCCGAACGACAGAGCATTTCCAAGAGACCCAGTACTTC.

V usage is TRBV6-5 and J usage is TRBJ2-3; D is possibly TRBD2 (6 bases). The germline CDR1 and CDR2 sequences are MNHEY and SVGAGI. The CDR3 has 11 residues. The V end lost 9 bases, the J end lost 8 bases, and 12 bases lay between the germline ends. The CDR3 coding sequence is TGTGCCAGTCATCTCGGGGGTACGCAGTATTTT. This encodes CASHLGGTQYF.

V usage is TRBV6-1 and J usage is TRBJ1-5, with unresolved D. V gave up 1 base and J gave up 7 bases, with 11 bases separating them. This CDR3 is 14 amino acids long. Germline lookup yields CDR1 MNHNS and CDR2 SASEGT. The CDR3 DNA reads TGTGCCAGCAGTGAAGGGGCGATGGGGCAGCCCCAGCATTTT. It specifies CASSEGAMGQPQHF.

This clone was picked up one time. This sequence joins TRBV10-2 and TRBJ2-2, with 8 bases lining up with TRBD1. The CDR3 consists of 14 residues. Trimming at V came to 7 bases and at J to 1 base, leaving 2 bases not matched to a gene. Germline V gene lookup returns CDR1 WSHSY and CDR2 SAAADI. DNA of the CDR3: TGCGCCAGCAAGACAGGGGAGAACACCGGGGAGCTGTTTTTT. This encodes CASKTGENTGELFF.